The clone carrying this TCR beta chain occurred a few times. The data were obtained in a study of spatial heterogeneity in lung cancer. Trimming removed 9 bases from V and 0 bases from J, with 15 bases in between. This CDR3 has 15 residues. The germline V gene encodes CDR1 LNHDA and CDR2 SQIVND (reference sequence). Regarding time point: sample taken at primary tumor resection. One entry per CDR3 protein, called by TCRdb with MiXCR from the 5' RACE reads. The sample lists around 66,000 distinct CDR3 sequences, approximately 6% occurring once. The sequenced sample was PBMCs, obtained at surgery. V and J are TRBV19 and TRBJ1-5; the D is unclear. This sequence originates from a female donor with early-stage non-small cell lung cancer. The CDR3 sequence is CASMRTGNSNQPQHF. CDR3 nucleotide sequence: TGTGCCAGCATGAGAACGGGGAATAGCAATCAGCCCCAGCATTTT.